These 14 T cell receptor beta chains were sequenced from one sample in a study of blood T cell repertoires in COVID-19. Some clones are missing from TCRdb's copy, which holds only in-frame ones; the method was immunoSEQ multiplex PCR. The profile shows around 160,000 clones, roughly nine tenths of them singletons. Sequencing was done on a sample of peripheral blood. The origin of the receptors is a man between 18 and 35 years old with COVID-19, enrolled during active disease.

The chain links TRBV5-1 to TRBJ1-2; TRBD1 matches at 9 bases. The CDR3 extends over 13 amino acids. Per the germline V gene, CDR1 is SGHRS and CDR2 is YFSETQ. V gave up 2 bases and J gave up 8 bases; unmatched junction bases: 4. CDR3 region: CASSLTGGEGYTF. CDR3 DNA: TGCGCCAGCAGCTTAACAGGGGGCGAAGGCTACACCTTC.

The gene calls are TRBV5-1 and TRBJ2-3, with TRBD2 matching over 8 bases. From germline, CDR1 is SGHRS and CDR2 YFSETQ. This CDR3 is 18 amino acids long. The J segment lost 3 bases and the V segment lost 0 bases, leaving 12 bases of the junction unmatched. The CDR3, as DNA: TGCGCCAGCAGCTTGGAATCGTTGGCGGGAGGTAGGACAGATACGCAGTATTTT. This gives the protein CASSLESLAGGRTDTQYF.

The gene calls are TRBV10-3 and TRBJ1-2; 10 nucleotides agree with TRBD1. After removal of 1 base from V and 2 bases from J, the junction contained 7 bases not matched to a gene. Germline V gene data show CDR1 as ENHRY and CDR2 as SYGVKD. The CDR3 loop spans 17 amino acids. The CDR3 DNA sequence: TGTGCCATCAGTGAGTACGGGACAGGGGACACAAACTATGGCTACACCTTC. Translation gives CAISEYGTGDTNYGYTF.

This chain links TRBV18 with TRBJ2-7, with TRBD1 matching over 10 bases. The CDR3 sequence is 18 residues long. The germline CDR1 and CDR2 sequences are KGHSH and LQKENI. The junction had 14 bases not matched to a gene; V was cut back by 3 bases and J by 3 bases. The CDR3 sequence is CASSPGQGLERIDYEQYF. The CDR3 bases are TGTGCCAGCTCACCGGGACAGGGGCTCGAGAGAATTGACTACGAGCAGTACTTC.

This clone has a single count. The chain is built from TRBV6-2 or TRBV6-3 and TRBJ2-3; TRBD1 matches at 8 bases. Germline lookup yields CDR1 MNHEY and CDR2 SVGEGT. The trim removed 5 bases at V and 5 bases at J, leaving 15 bases unmatched. The CDR3 loop spans 17 amino acids. CDR3 in amino acids: CASSVRTGNLIIDTQYF. DNA for the CDR3: TGTGCCAGCAGTGTGAGGACAGGGAATCTCATCATAGATACGCAGTATTTT.

The chain employs TRBV6-5 and TRBJ1-6; maybe TRBD1 (6 bases). Germline CDR1 and CDR2: MNHEY and SVGAGI. V lost 6 bases to trimming and J lost 8 bases, with 17 bases between them. The CDR3 consists of 15 residues. CDR3 nucleotide sequence: TGTGCCAGCAGCAGGGCGGGGAGGGGGGATTCACCCCTCCACTTT. This encodes CASSRAGRGDSPLHF.

V gene TRBV2 combines with J gene TRBJ2-3; D is possibly TRBD1 (6 bases). Germline CDR1 reads SNHLY; CDR2 reads FYNNEI. With 2 bases removed from V and 3 bases from J, the gap between germline ends came to 12 bases. This CDR3 has 15 amino acids. CDR3 loop: CASSEWQGITDTQYF. CDR3 bases: TGTGCCAGCAGTGAATGGCAGGGGATTACAGATACGCAGTATTTT.

This chain links TRBV7-9 with TRBJ2-7; D gene ambiguous. The CDR3 is made up of 13 amino acids. Trimming shortened V by 4 bases and J by 4 bases, and 11 bases separated the two germline ends. Per germline, CDR1 SEHNR and CDR2 FQNEAQ (reference sequence). This chain's CDR3 is CASSSWPAYEQYF. Here the CDR3 DNA reads TGTGCCAGCAGCTCCTGGCCTGCTTACGAGCAGTACTTC.

This chain links TRBV9 with TRBJ1-3; 9 nucleotides agree with TRBD1. CDR1 is SGDLS, CDR2 YYNGEE, per germline. Germline trimming cut 3 bases from V and 8 bases from J; bases unmatched to any gene: 15. The CDR3 totals 17 residues. The CDR3 loop reads CASSAKDDGTGWDTIYF. The CDR3 bases are TGTGCCAGCAGCGCCAAAGACGACGGGACAGGGTGGGACACCATATATTTT.

This clone appeared a single time. V is TRBV13 and J is TRBJ2-1; 12 nucleotides match TRBD2. Germline V gives CDR1 PRHDT, CDR2 FYEKMQ (reference sequence). This CDR3 is 17 amino acids long. Losses at the gene ends were 0 bases for V and 7 bases for J; bases not matched to a gene: 7. Here the CDR3 DNA reads TGTGCCAGCAGCTTAGGGACTAGCGGGAGATTTGGAAATGAGCAGTTCTTC. Translating gives CASSLGTSGRFGNEQFF.

This chain connects TRBV9 to TRBJ1-5, with D possibly being TRBD1 (6 bases). V lost 4 bases to trimming and J lost 4 bases, with 12 bases between them. Germline assignment: CDR1 SGDLS and CDR2 YYNGEE. The CDR3 is 14 residues long. This chain's CDR3 is CASSPWGQNQPQHF. The CDR3 DNA reads TGTGCCAGCAGCCCCTGGGGGCAGAATCAGCCCCAGCATTTT.

V gene TRBV9 combines with J gene TRBJ2-7; 8 bases are shared with TRBD2. The J segment lost 4 bases and the V segment lost 4 bases, leaving 7 bases of the junction unmatched. The CDR3 contains 14 residues. The V gene's germline CDR1 is SGDLS and CDR2 YYNGEE. This CDR3 reads CASSPAGGMYEQYF. CDR3 nucleotide sequence: TGTGCCAGCAGCCCCGCGGGGGGTATGTACGAGCAGTACTTC.

The gene calls are TRBV5-1 and TRBJ1-2, with 10 bases that match TRBD1. This CDR3 has 15 amino acids. The germline gives CDR1 SGHRS, CDR2 YFSETQ. Trimming removed 3 bases from V and 1 base from J; junction bases left unmatched: 3. CDR3 protein: CASSSRDRGNYGYTF. CDR3 sequence (DNA): TGCGCCAGCAGCTCAAGGGACAGGGGTAACTATGGCTACACCTTC. Together with reference TRBV5-1 and TRBJ1-2, the CDR3 gives the full variable domain: KAGVTQTPRYLIKTRGQQVTLSCSPISGHRSVSWYQQTPGQGLQFLFEYFSETQRNKGNFPGRFSGRQFSNSRSEMNVSTLELGDSALYLCASSSRDRGNYGYTFGSGTRLTVV.

The J gene is TRBJ2-1, the V gene TRBV7-6; 8 nucleotides match TRBD2. This CDR3 is 16 amino acids long. The V gene's germline CDR1 is SGHVS and CDR2 FNYEAQ. V lost 5 bases to trimming and J lost 8 bases; unmatched junction nucleotides: 14. In DNA, the CDR3 is TGTGCCAGCAGCCCCGGGATAGCGGGGAAGGGGGATGAGCAGTTCTTC. Its translation is CASSPGIAGKGDEQFF.